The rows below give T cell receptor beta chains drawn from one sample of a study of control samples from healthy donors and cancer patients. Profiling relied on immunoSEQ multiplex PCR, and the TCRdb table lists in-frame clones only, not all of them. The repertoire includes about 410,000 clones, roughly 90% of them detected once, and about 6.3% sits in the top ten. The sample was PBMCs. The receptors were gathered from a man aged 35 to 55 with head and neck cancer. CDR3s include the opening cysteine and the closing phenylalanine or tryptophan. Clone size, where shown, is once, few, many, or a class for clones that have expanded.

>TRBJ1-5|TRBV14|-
CASSQGRDRAQHF
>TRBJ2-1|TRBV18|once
CASSPDRISYNEQFF
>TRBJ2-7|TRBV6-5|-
CASRPRDRTPYEQYF
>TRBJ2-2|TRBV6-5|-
CASSYVGSGELFF
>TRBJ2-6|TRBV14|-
CASSRGPDPNVLTF
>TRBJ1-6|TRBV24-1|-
CATSDGDGGGKAPLHF
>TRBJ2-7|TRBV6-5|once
CASRGGQDSYEQYF
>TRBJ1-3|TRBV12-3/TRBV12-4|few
CATFKSGNTIYF
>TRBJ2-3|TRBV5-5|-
CASSPGMGGTDTQYF
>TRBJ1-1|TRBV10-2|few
CASSRGAMNTEAFF
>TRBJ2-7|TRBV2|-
CASSEGNIDEQYF
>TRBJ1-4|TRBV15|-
CATSRTTGATNEKLFF
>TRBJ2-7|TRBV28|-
CASSTRTGHEQYF
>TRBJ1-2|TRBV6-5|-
CASSYRGTDYGYTF
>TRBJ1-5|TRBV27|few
CASSLKKGSSNQPQHF
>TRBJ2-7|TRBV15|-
CATSRLRDSSYEQYF
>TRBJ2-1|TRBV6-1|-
CASSESDRYNEQFF
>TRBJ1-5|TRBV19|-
CASQGISNQPQHF
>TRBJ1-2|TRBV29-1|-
CSVGDGTSYGYTF
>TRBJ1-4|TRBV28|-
CASSLKTGREKLFF
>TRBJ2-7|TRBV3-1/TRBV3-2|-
CASSPTPPNSYEQYF
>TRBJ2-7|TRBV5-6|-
CASSHRGFPSYEQYF
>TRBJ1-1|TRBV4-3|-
CASSSTGGRDEAFF
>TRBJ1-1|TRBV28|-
CASSLMAGVDTEAFF
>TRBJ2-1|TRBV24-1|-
CATSAILGEQFF
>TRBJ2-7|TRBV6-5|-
CASYLSSRPYEQYF
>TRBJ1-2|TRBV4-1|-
CASSPPGAGYTF
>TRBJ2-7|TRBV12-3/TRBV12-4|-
CASSPTGGEQYF
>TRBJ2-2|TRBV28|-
CASSQLAGAVGELFF
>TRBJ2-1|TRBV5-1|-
CASNNQLARYNEQFF
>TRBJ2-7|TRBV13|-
CASSLVGGRTSALHEQYF
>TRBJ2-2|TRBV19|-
CASSQDRATGELFF
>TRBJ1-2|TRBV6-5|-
CASIAGRGVSGYTF
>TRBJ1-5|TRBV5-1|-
CASSLLGVSNQPQHF
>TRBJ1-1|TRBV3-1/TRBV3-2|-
CASSQGTSNTEAFF
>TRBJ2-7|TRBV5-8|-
CASSRTVRSYEQYF
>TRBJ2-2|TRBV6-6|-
CASSYSRDTGELFF